One and the same sample provided the 14 T cell receptor beta chains below, sequenced in a study of cytomegalovirus exposure and HLA in healthy donors. 13 Jbeta primers and 60 Vbeta primers were used for the PCR. Assay used: immunoSEQ multiplex PCR; TCRdb lists only in-frame clones, some missing. The repertoire holds 150,000 to 200,000 clones, with approximately 81% as singletons. Sequencing used PBMCs. These receptors came from a woman aged 45-65 years in good health and CMV-seronegative.

V usage is TRBV7-2 and J usage is TRBJ2-5; 12 nucleotides match TRBD2. This CDR3 spans 18 amino acids. Germline V CDR1 and CDR2: SGHTA, FQGNSA. The ends lost 5 bases at V and 2 bases at J; junction bases unmatched: 12. CDR3 in amino acids: CASSPLVLAGGNQETQYF. DNA of the CDR3: TGTGCCAGCAGCCCGCTCGTGCTAGCGGGGGGGAATCAAGAGACCCAGTACTTC.

The rearrangement links TRBV10-1 to TRBJ2-7, with 11 positions matching TRBD1. Germline V gives CDR1 WNHNN, CDR2 SYGVQD (reference sequence). The junction had 9 bases not matched to a gene; V was cut back by 8 bases and J by 3 bases. CDR3 length: 15 residues. Written as DNA, the CDR3 is TGCGCCAGCTCTACTTCCGGGACAGGGGGCTACGAGCAGTACTTC. As protein: CASSTSGTGGYEQYF.

As to this clone: Other DNA sequences in this sample translate to the same CDR3. V gene TRBV28 combines with J gene TRBJ2-5; TRBD1 agrees at 7 bases. The trim removed 6 bases at V and 1 base at J, leaving 5 bases unmatched. The length of the CDR3 is 14 residues. Germline V gene sequence: CDR1 MDHEN, CDR2 SYDVKM. CDR3 nucleotide sequence: TGTGCCAGCAGCCCCGGGACAGTCCAAGAGACCCAGTACTTC. It specifies CASSPGTVQETQYF. Together with reference TRBV28 and TRBJ2-5, the CDR3 gives the full variable domain: DVKVTQSSRYLVKRTGEKVFLECVQDMDHENMFWYRQDPGLGLRLIYFSYDVKMKEKGDIPEGYSVSREKKERFSLILESASTNQTSMYLCASSPGTVQETQYFGPGTRLLVL.

The rearrangement uses TRBV9 and TRBJ1-1; D is ambiguous. Trimming pared 0 bases from V and 7 bases from J, leaving 10 bases between. Germline-derived CDR1 and CDR2 are SGDLS and YYNGEE. This CDR3 contains 13 residues. CDR3 amino acids: CASSVGGRSEAFF. The CDR3 region has the DNA TGTGCCAGCAGCGTAGGAGGTAGGAGTGAAGCTTTCTTT.

The chain recombines TRBV7-9 with TRBJ1-3; D might be TRBD1 (6 bases). V was clipped by 6 bases and J by 0 bases, with 12 bases between them. The CDR3 sequence is 15 residues long. CDR1 SEHNR and CDR2 FQNEAQ come from the germline V gene (reference sequence). CDR3 amino acids: CASRTTGSSGNTIYF. The CDR3 nucleotides are TGTGCCAGCAGGACCACAGGGTCCTCTGGAAACACCATATATTTT.

This clone came up a few times. V usage is TRBV7-9 and J usage is TRBJ2-7, with 9 nucleotides matching TRBD1. The V gene end was trimmed by 3 bases and the J gene end by 2 bases; junction bases not matched to a gene: 2. This CDR3 is 14 amino acids long. Per germline, CDR1 SEHNR and CDR2 FQNEAQ (reference sequence). The CDR3 is CASSFGTGTYEQYF. In DNA form, the CDR3 reads TGTGCCAGCAGCTTCGGGACAGGGACCTACGAGCAGTACTTC.

The chain has TRBV27 and TRBJ1-3, with D maybe TRBD1 (5 bases). Germline V gene lookup returns CDR1 MNHEY and CDR2 SMNVEV (reference sequence). The CDR3 covers 16 residues. With 6 bases removed from V and 0 bases from J, the gap between germline ends came to 15 bases. CDR3 in amino acids: CASRPGVGGSGNTIYF. CDR3 DNA: TGTGCCAGCAGGCCGGGAGTGGGGGGCTCTGGAAACACCATATATTTT.

This clone occurred a few times. The rearrangement joins TRBV6-1 to TRBJ1-2; 7 positions match TRBD1. Germline trimming cut 6 bases from V and 4 bases from J; bases unmatched to any gene: 5. CDR1 MNHNS and CDR2 SASEGT come from the germline V gene. This CDR3 contains 13 residues. The CDR3 spells CASSLRDSYGYTF. The CDR3 DNA reads as TGTGCCAGCAGCCTAAGGGACAGCTATGGCTACACCTTC.

The chain employs TRBV10-1 and TRBJ2-1; 8 nucleotides line up with TRBD2. Germline V CDR1 and CDR2: WNHNN, SYGVQD (reference sequence). This CDR3 contains 15 residues. V dropped 4 bases and J dropped 0; count of bases not matched to a gene: 2. The CDR3 sequence: CASSAGGNSYNEQFF. Here the CDR3 DNA reads TGCGCCAGCAGTGCGGGGGGGAACTCCTACAATGAGCAGTTCTTC.

This clone was picked up one time. This sequence joins TRBV2 and TRBJ2-5; 8 bases map to TRBD1. The CDR3 contains 15 residues. With 5 bases clipped from V and 5 bases from J, the junction kept 10 bases outside the gene matches. Germline V gene data show CDR1 as SNHLY and CDR2 as FYNNEI. The CDR3 coding sequence is TGTGCCAGCAGTACTACAGGGGGTGGTTGGGAGACCCAGTACTTC. Translation gives CASSTTGGGWETQYF. The full variable domain, with the rest looked up from reference TRBV2 and TRBJ2-5, is EPEVTQTPSHQVTQMGQEVILRCVPISNHLYFYWYRQILGQKVEFLVSFYNNEISEKSEIFDDQFSVERPDGSNFTLKIRSTKLEDSAMYFCASSTTGGGWETQYFGPGTRLLVL.

The chain uses TRBV5-1 and TRBJ2-5, with D tentatively TRBD1 (6 bases). The CDR3 covers 14 residues. The germline gives CDR1 SGHRS, CDR2 YFSETQ. V was cut by 9 bases and J by 3 bases, with 18 bases left in between. The CDR3 sequence is CATQRGGGEETQYF. Here the CDR3 DNA reads TGCGCCACCCAAAGGGGTGGGGGCGAAGAGACCCAGTACTTC. Full variable domain (rest looked up from reference TRBV5-1 and TRBJ2-5): KAGVTQTPRYLIKTRGQQVTLSCSPISGHRSVSWYQQTPGQGLQFLFEYFSETQRNKGNFPGRFSGRQFSNSRSEMNVSTLELGDSALYLCATQRGGGEETQYFGPGTRLLVL.

The CDR3 loop is CASSQIISGNTIYF. The CDR3 DNA reads TGCGCCAGCAGCCAAATAATCTCTGGAAACACCATATATTTT. The genes are TRBV4-1 and TRBJ1-3; D not resolved. Germline CDR1 is MGHRA and CDR2 is YSYEKL. The CDR3 covers 14 residues. V was shortened by 2 bases and J by 0 bases, with 5 bases between the two germline ends.

V is TRBV19 and J is TRBJ2-4, with 9 positions matching TRBD2. This CDR3 has 19 amino acids. Germline trimming cut 1 base from V and 0 bases from J; bases unmatched to any gene: 10. CDR1 is LNHDA, CDR2 SQIVND, per germline (reference sequence). The CDR3 sequence is CASSIAASGADLAKNIQYF. The CDR3 nucleotides are TGTGCCAGTAGTATAGCGGCTAGCGGGGCCGATCTAGCCAAAAACATTCAGTACTTC.

The gene calls are TRBV15 and TRBJ1-3, with D hard to call. CDR1 is LNHNV and CDR2 is YYDKDF in the germline V gene (reference sequence). V was trimmed by 9 bases and J by 1 base, leaving 19 bases between them. The CDR3 length is 16 residues. CDR3 nucleotide sequence: TGTGCCACTACCCTAGGCCAAGGGAGATCTGGAAACACCATATATTTT. It yields the protein CATTLGQGRSGNTIYF.